The 19 T cell receptor beta chains listed next were all sequenced from one sample in a study of identical twins. MiXCR, applied by TCRdb to the 5' RACE reads, yields one record per CDR3 protein. The data show more than 600,000 distinct CDR3 sequences, roughly 20% seen once. These data were also filed under a second study, of T cells expressing NK-cell markers.

Material for sequencing was PBMCs. These receptors came from a woman aged 18-29 years in good health.

The chain joins TRBV10-3 to TRBJ2-3, with unresolved D. The length of the CDR3 is 15 residues. V was trimmed by 3 bases and J by 2 bases, leaving 12 bases between them. Germline V CDR1 and CDR2: ENHRY, SYGVKD. For the CDR3, the DNA is TGTGCCATCAGTGACTTCGCTGGGGTCACAGATACGCAGTATTTT. This encodes CAISDFAGVTDTQYF.

The V and J genes are TRBV7-2 and TRBJ1-2; a possible D gene is TRBD1 (5 bases). The CDR3 is 13 amino acids. CDR1 SGHTA and CDR2 FQGNSA come from the germline V gene. Deletions cut 5 bases from V and 6 bases from J, with 13 bases between. The CDR3 DNA follows: TGTGCCAGCAGCCGGGATCTGGGGGATGGCTACACCTTC. This encodes CASSRDLGDGYTF.

This clonotype was observed a single time. This chain uses TRBV6-5 with TRBJ1-1; D unclear. Germline V lookup: CDR1 MNHEY, CDR2 SVGAGI. This CDR3 is built from 14 residues. V shed 2 bases and J shed 0 bases, with 7 bases lying between them. CDR3 nucleotide sequence: TGTGCCAGCAGTTACGCCCGGATGAACACTGAAGCTTTCTTT. This sequence encodes CASSYARMNTEAFF.

This clonotype has just a few counts. This rearrangement joins TRBV10-1 to TRBJ2-1; 8 bases agree with TRBD1. The germline V gene encodes CDR1 WNHNN and CDR2 SYGVQD (reference sequence). This CDR3 is 14 amino acids long. Trimming took 6 bases from V and 10 from J; bases not matched to a gene: 11. CDR3 bases: TGCGCCAGCAGGGGTGGTTGGGCAGGGGGCGAGCAGTTCTTC. Translating it yields CASRGGWAGGEQFF.

This clonotype was counted a few times. The chain joins TRBV7-9 to TRBJ1-2; a possible D gene is TRBD1 (6 bases). The CDR3 length is 12 residues. The germline V gene encodes CDR1 SEHNR and CDR2 FQNEAQ (reference sequence). Trimming took 5 bases from V and 8 from J, leaving 12 bases between them. CDR3 region: CASSGHRDGYTF. The CDR3 DNA reads TGTGCCAGCAGCGGGCACAGGGACGGCTACACCTTC.

The sample holds a few counts of this clonotype. The rearrangement links TRBV29-1 to TRBJ2-7; 8 bases are a match to TRBD1. In germline, CDR1 is SQVTM, CDR2 ANQGSEA. After removal of 4 bases from V and 5 bases from J, the junction contained 25 bases not matched to a gene. This CDR3 has 19 amino acids. The CDR3 reads CSVVDLGGGPGQEFHEQYF. The CDR3 DNA sequence: TGCAGCGTTGTTGATCTAGGGGGTGGTCCGGGACAGGAATTTCACGAGCAGTACTTC.

This clonotype was counted a few times. This sequence joins TRBV6-5 and TRBJ1-2; 11 bases map to TRBD1. With 2 bases clipped from V and 4 bases from J, the junction kept 12 bases outside the gene matches. This CDR3 is built from 18 residues. Germline V gives CDR1 MNHEY, CDR2 SVGAGI. The CDR3 bases are TGTGCCAGCAGTTACCTCGGGACAGGGGGGCCGATGGGCTATGGCTACACCTTC. This translates into CASSYLGTGGPMGYGYTF.

CDR3 residues: CASSQSGWQFF. CDR3 nucleotide sequence: TGTGCCAGCAGTCAGAGCGGGTGGCAGTTCTTC. The gene calls are TRBV6-5 and TRBJ2-1; TRBD2 is a possible D gene (6 bases). Germline assignment: CDR1 MNHEY and CDR2 SVGAGI. The CDR3 covers 11 residues. V dropped 5 bases and J dropped 12 bases, with 11 bases sitting between them.

This chain connects TRBV7-8 to TRBJ1-5, with D uncertain. V lost 6 bases, J lost 2 bases, and 14 bases lay in between. This CDR3 spans 15 amino acids. Germline-derived CDR1 and CDR2 are SGHVS and FQNEAQ. As DNA, the CDR3 is TGTGCCAGCAGTCTCGGGTCCGGGGGCAATCAGCCCCAGCATTTT. Translating gives CASSLGSGGNQPQHF.

This clonotype showed up just a few times. The V call is TRBV7-9, the J call TRBJ2-1; 7 bases match TRBD2. Germline V gene data show CDR1 as SEHNR and CDR2 as FQNEAQ (reference sequence). After removal of 2 bases from V and 7 bases from J, the junction contained 8 bases not matched to a gene. The CDR3 spans 15 residues. The CDR3 nucleotides read TGTGCCAGCAGCTTAAGGTCAGCCGGGAGGAATGAGCAGTTCTTC. Its translation: CASSLRSAGRNEQFF.

V is TRBV10-3 and J is TRBJ2-2; D is unclear. Trimming took 10 bases from V and 3 from J, leaving 9 bases between them. The CDR3 covers 12 residues. Per germline, CDR1 ENHRY and CDR2 SYGVKD. The CDR3 coding sequence is TGTGCCACCGGGCTGGACACCGGGGAGCTGTTTTTT. Translation: CATGLDTGELFF.

The chain joins TRBV12-3 or TRBV12-4 to TRBJ1-5; unclear D gene. Between the trimmed V and J ends, which lost 3 bases and 4 bases, there was a span of 7 bases. This CDR3 has 13 residues. CDR3 protein: CASSLRKNQPQHF. The CDR3 DNA sequence: TGTGCCAGCAGTTTGAGGAAAAATCAGCCCCAGCATTTT.

In its sample, this clonotype was seen a few times. V usage is TRBV7-9 and J usage is TRBJ2-3; D perhaps matches TRBD1 (5 bases). The V end lost 3 bases, the J end lost 7 bases, and 8 bases lay between the germline ends. The CDR3 length is 12 residues. Per germline, CDR1 SEHNR and CDR2 FQNEAQ (reference sequence). This CDR3 reads CASSFRQNTQYF. CDR3 bases: TGTGCCAGCAGCTTCAGACAGAATACGCAGTATTTT.

The V call is TRBV5-5, the J call TRBJ2-7; D possibly corresponds to TRBD1 (6 bases). This CDR3 comprises 16 residues. Germline CDR1 reads SGHKS; CDR2 reads YYEKEE (reference sequence). V was shortened by 4 bases and J by 3 bases, with 20 bases between the two germline ends. The CDR3, as DNA: TGTGCCAGCAGCCACAACCCCGGACAGTCAAGCTACGAGCAGTACTTC. Encoded protein: CASSHNPGQSSYEQYF. The variable domain in full, completed from reference TRBV5-5 and TRBJ2-7, reads DAGVTQSPTHLIKTRGQQVTLRCSPISGHKSVSWYQQVLGQGPQFIFQYYEKEERGRGNFPDRFSARQFPNYSSELNVNALLLGDSALYLCASSHNPGQSSYEQYFGPGTRLTVT.

This clonotype came up many times. V and J are TRBV5-6 and TRBJ2-3; D could derive from TRBD1 or TRBD2 (5 bases each). Germline lookup yields CDR1 SGHDT and CDR2 YYEEEE. V lost 5 bases and J 2 bases, leaving 15 bases between the germline ends. The CDR3 covers 15 residues. CDR3 loop: CASSWGGQYTDTQYF. The CDR3 DNA is TGTGCCAGCAGTTGGGGCGGGCAGTACACAGATACGCAGTATTTT.

The table lists this clonotype with a few counts. The chain couples TRBV7-2 to TRBJ2-7, with D maybe TRBD2 (6 bases). From germline, CDR1 is SGHTA and CDR2 FQGNSA. Deletions cut 4 bases from V and 7 bases from J, with 17 bases between. The CDR3 has 14 residues. The CDR3 protein is CASSSRGTPDEQYF. The CDR3 DNA reads as TGTGCCAGCAGCTCCCGGGGGACCCCGGATGAGCAGTACTTC.

The rearrangement joins TRBV6-2 or TRBV6-3 to TRBJ2-3; D gene ambiguous. Germline V CDR1 and CDR2: MNHEY, SVGEGT. CDR3 size: 12 residues. Trimming removed 11 bases at V and 5 bases at J, with 14 bases between. This CDR3 reads CACRVFGDTQYF. In nucleotides, the CDR3 is TGTGCCTGTAGGGTTTTTGGAGATACGCAGTATTTT.

In this sample, this clonotype turned up a few times. The chain combines TRBV11-1 with TRBJ2-7; D is possibly TRBD1 (6 bases). Trimming cost V 5 bases and J 3 bases, with 26 bases left between them. Germline V gene data show CDR1 as SGHAT and CDR2 as FQDESV (reference sequence). CDR3 length: 18 residues. CDR3 sequence: CASSPRIVEGHMIYEQYF. In DNA form, the CDR3 reads TGTGCCAGCAGCCCCCGTATAGTCGAGGGACATATGATCTACGAGCAGTACTTC. The full variable domain, its missing parts supplied by reference TRBV11-1 and TRBJ2-7, is EAEVAQSPRYKITEKSQAVAFWCDPISGHATLYWYRQILGQGPELLVQFQDESVVDDSQLPKDRFSAERLKGVDSTLKIQPAELGDSAMYLCASSPRIVEGHMIYEQYFGPGTRLTVT.

This clonotype was recorded a few times. This chain joins TRBV3-1 and TRBJ1-5; TRBD1 agrees at 7 bases. Germline CDR1 LGHDT, CDR2 YNNKEL (reference sequence). The V segment lost 4 bases and the J segment 4 bases; nucleotides outside the gene matches: 7. The CDR3 contains 15 residues. CDR3 protein: CASSLQGVPNQPQHF. Here the CDR3 DNA reads TGTGCCAGCAGCCTGCAGGGGGTGCCGAATCAGCCCCAGCATTTT.